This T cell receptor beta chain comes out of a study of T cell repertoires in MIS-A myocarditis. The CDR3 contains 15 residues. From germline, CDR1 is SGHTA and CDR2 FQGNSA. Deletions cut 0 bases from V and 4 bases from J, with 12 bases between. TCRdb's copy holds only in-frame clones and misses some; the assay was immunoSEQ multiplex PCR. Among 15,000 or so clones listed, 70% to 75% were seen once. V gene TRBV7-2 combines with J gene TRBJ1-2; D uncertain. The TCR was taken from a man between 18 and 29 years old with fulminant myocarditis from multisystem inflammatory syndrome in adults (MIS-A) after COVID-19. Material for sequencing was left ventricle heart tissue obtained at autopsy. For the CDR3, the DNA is TGTGCCAGCAGCTTAGCTCGTGGCATTCTCTATGGCTACACCTTC. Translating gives CASSLARGILYGYTF.